This T cell receptor (beta chain) was identified in a study of cytomegalovirus exposure and HLA in healthy donors. Vbeta (60) and Jbeta (13) primers were used in the PCR. Sequencing used immunoSEQ multiplex PCR; TCRdb keeps in-frame clones, though not all of them. Here the sample spans 130,000 to 150,000 clones, around three quarters being singletons. Only one count was recorded for this clone. Between the trimmed V and J ends, which lost 0 bases and 7 bases, there was a span of 4 bases. Looked up from germline, CDR1 is SGDLS and CDR2 is YYNGEE. This CDR3 contains 12 residues. Sequencing was performed on PBMCs. The chain carries TRBV9 and TRBJ2-2; D is uncertain. The receptor comes from a young man in good health and CMV-seronegative. CDR3 sequence: CASSVGLGELFF. The CDR3 nucleotides read TGTGCCAGCAGCGTAGGTCTCGGGGAGCTGTTTTTT.